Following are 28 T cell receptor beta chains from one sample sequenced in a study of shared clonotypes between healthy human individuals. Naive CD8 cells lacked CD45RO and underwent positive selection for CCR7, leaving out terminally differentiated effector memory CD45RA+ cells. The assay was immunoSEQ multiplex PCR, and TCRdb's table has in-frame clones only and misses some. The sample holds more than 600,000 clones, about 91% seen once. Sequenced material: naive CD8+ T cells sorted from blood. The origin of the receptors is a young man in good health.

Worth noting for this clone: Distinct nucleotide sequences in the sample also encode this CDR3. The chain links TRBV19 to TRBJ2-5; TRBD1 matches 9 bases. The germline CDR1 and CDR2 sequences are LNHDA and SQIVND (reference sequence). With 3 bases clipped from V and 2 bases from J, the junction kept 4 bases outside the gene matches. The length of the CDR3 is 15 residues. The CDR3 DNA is TGTGCCAGTAGTATTGGGACAGGGTGGCAAGAGACCCAGTACTTC. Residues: CASSIGTGWQETQYF.

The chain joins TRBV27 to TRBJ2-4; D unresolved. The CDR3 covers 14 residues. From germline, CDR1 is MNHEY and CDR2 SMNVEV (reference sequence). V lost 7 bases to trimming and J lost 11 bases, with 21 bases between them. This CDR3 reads CASKDGPVQTVQYF. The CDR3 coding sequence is TGTGCCAGCAAGGACGGCCCCGTCCAAACGGTTCAGTACTTC.

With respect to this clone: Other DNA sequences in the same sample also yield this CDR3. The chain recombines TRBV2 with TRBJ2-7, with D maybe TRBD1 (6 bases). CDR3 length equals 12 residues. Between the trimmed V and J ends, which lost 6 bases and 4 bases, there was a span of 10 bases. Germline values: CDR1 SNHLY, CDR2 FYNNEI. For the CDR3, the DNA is TGTGCCAGCAGCGGACAGACTTACGAGCAGTACTTC. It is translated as CASSGQTYEQYF.

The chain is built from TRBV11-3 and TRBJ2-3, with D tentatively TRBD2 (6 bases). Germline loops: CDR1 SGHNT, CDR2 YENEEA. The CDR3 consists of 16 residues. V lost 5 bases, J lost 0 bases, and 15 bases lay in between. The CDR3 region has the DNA TGTGCCAGCAGCGATTTGGGAGGTTATAGCACAGATACGCAGTATTTT. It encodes CASSDLGGYSTDTQYF. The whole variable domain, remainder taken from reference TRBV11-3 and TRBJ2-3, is EAGVVQSPRYKIIEKKQPVAFWCNPISGHNTLYWYLQNLGQGPELLIRYENEEAVDDSQLPKDRFSAERLKGVDSTLKIQPAELGDSAVYLCASSDLGGYSTDTQYFGPGTRLTVL.

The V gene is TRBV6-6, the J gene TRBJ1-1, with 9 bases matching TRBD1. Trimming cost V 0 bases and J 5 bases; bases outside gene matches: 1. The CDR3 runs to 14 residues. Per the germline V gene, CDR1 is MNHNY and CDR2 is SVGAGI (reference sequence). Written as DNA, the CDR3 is TGTGCCAGCAGTTACTCGGACAGGGGAACTGAAGCTTTCTTT. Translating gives CASSYSDRGTEAFF.

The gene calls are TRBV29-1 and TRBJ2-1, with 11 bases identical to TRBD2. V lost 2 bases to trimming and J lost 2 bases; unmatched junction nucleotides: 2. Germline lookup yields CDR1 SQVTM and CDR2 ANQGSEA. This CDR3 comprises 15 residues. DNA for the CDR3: TGCAGCGTTGAATTTAGCGGGAGGGCCTACAATGAGCAGTTCTTC. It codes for CSVEFSGRAYNEQFF.

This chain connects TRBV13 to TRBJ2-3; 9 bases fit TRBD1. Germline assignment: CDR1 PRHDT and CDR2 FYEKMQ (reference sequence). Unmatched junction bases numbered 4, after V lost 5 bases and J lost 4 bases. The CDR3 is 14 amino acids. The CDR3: CASSRDRDADTQYF. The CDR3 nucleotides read TGTGCCAGCAGCCGGGACAGGGACGCAGATACGCAGTATTTT. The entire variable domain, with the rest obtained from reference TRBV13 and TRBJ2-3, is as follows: AAGVIQSPRHLIKEKRETATLKCYPIPRHDTVYWYQQGPGQDPQFLISFYEKMQSDKGSIPDRFSAQQFSDYHSELNMSSLELGDSALYFCASSRDRDADTQYFGPGTRLTVL.

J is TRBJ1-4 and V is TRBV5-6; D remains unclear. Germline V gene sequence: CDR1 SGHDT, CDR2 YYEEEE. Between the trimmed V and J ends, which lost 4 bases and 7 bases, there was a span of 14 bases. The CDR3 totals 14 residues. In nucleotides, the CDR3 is TGTGCCAGCAGCGACTGGATCCAGATTGAAAAACTGTTTTTT. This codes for CASSDWIQIEKLFF.

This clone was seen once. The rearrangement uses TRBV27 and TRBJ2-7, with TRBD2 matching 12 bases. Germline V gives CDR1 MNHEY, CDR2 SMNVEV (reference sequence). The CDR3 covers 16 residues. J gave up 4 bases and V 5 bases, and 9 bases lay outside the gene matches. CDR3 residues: CASSRSSGTSGYEQYF. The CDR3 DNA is TGTGCCAGCAGTCGCTCCTCCGGGACTAGCGGGTACGAGCAGTACTTC.

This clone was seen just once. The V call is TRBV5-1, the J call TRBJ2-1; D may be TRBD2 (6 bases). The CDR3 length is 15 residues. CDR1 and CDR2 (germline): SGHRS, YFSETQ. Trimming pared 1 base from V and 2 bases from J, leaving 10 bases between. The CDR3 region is CASSLRDSTYNEQFF. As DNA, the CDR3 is TGCGCCAGCAGCTTGAGGGACTCCACCTACAATGAGCAGTTCTTC.

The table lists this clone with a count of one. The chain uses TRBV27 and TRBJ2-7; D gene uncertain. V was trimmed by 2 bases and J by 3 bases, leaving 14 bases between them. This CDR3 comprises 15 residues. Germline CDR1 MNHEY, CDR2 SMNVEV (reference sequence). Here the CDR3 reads CASSLGAGWGYEQYF. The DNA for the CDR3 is TGTGCCAGCAGTTTAGGAGCCGGTTGGGGCTACGAGCAGTACTTC.

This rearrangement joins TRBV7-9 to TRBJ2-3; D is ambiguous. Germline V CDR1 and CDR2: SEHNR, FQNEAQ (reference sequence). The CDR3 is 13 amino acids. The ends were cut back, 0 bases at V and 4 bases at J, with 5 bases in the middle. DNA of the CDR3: TGTGCCAGCAGCTTAGCGCAGCCAGATACGCAGTATTTT. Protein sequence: CASSLAQPDTQYF.

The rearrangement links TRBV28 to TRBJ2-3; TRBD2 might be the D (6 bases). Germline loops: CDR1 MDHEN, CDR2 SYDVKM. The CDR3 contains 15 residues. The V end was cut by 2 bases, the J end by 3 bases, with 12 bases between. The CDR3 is CASSLRRTITDTQYF. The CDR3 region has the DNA TGTGCCAGCAGTTTAAGGCGGACTATTACAGATACGCAGTATTTT.

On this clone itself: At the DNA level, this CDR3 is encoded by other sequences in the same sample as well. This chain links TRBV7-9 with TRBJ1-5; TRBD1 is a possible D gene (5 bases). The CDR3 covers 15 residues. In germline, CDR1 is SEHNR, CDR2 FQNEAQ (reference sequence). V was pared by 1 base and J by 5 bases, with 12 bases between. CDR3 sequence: CASSLGGGGDQPQHF. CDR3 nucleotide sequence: TGTGCCAGCAGCTTAGGCGGGGGAGGGGATCAGCCCCAGCATTTT.

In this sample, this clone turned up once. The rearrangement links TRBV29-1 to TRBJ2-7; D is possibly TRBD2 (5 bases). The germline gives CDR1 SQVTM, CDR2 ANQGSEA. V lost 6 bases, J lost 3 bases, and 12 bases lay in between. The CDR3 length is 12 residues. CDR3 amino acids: CSVRVGSYEQYF. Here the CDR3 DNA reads TGCAGCGTGAGGGTCGGTAGCTACGAGCAGTACTTC.

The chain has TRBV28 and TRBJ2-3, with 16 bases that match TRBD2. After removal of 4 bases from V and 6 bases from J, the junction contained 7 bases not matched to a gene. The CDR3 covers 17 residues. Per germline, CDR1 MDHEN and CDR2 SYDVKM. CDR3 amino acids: CASSSGTSGRVGDTQYF. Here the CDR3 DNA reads TGTGCCAGCAGTTCTGGGACTAGCGGGAGGGTAGGGGATACGCAGTATTTT.

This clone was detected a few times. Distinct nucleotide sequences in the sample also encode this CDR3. For the CDR3, the DNA is TGTGCCACCAGCAGAGCGAGACAGGGGGTAGGGCAGCCCCAGCATTTT. It specifies CATSRARQGVGQPQHF. The chain uses TRBV15 and TRBJ1-5, with 9 bases fitting TRBD1. The length of the CDR3 is 16 residues. The germline V gene has CDR1 LNHNV and CDR2 YYDKDF (reference sequence). The trim removed 1 base at V and 7 bases at J, leaving 8 bases unmatched.

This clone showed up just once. The CDR3 DNA follows: TGTGCCAGCAGTATCGCTCCTGAAGCTTTCTTT. Its protein product is CASSIAPEAFF. The rearrangement links TRBV2 to TRBJ1-1; D not certain. CDR1 and CDR2 (germline): SNHLY, FYNNEI. The CDR3 is 11 residues long. Trimming removed 5 bases at V and 6 bases at J, with 7 bases between.

The CDR3 DNA reads TGTGCCAGCATTGAGCATCTCAAAAACATTCAGTACTTC. Translated: CASIEHLKNIQYF. This sequence joins TRBV6-1 and TRBJ2-4; D is unclear. V was cut by 7 bases and J by 3 bases, with 10 bases left in between. CDR3 length: 13 residues. Germline V gene lookup returns CDR1 MNHNS and CDR2 SASEGT.

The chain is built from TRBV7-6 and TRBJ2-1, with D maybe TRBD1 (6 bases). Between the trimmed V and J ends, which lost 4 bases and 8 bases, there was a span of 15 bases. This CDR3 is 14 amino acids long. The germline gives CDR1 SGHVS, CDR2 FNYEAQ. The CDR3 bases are TGTGCCAGCAGCTCGCGGACAGCGAAGGATGAGCAGTTCTTC. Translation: CASSSRTAKDEQFF.

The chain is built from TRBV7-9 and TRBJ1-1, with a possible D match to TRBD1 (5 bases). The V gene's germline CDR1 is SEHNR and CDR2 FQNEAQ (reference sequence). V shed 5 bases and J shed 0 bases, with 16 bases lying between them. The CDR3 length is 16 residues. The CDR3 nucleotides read TGTGCCAGCAGCCCAACCGACGGGACGGTGAACACTGAAGCTTTCTTT. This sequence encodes CASSPTDGTVNTEAFF. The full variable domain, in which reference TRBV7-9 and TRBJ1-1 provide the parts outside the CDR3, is DTGVSQNPRHKITKRGQNVTFRCDPISEHNRLYWYRQTLGQGPEFLTYFQNEAQLEKSRLLSDRFSAERPKGSFSTLEIQRTEQGDSAMYLCASSPTDGTVNTEAFFGQGTRLTVV.

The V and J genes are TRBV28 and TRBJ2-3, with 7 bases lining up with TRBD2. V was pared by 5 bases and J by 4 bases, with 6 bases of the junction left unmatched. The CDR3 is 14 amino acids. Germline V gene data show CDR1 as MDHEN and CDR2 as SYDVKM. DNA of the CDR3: TGTGCCAGCAGTCTGGGAGGGTTCCCAGATACGCAGTATTTT. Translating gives CASSLGGFPDTQYF. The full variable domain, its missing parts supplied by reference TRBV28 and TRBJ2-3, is DVKVTQSSRYLVKRTGEKVFLECVQDMDHENMFWYRQDPGLGLRLIYFSYDVKMKEKGDIPEGYSVSREKKERFSLILESASTNQTSMYLCASSLGGFPDTQYFGPGTRLTVL.

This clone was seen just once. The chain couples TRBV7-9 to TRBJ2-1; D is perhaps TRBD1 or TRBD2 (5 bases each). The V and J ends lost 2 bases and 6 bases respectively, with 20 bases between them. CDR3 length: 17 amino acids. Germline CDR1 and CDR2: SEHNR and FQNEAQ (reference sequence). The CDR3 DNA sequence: TGTGCCAGCAGCTTATATGATAGGGGAGACAGCATCAATGAGCAGTTCTTC. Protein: CASSLYDRGDSINEQFF. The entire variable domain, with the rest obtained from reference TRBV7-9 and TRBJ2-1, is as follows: DTGVSQNPRHKITKRGQNVTFRCDPISEHNRLYWYRQTLGQGPEFLTYFQNEAQLEKSRLLSDRFSAERPKGSFSTLEIQRTEQGDSAMYLCASSLYDRGDSINEQFFGPGTRLTVL.

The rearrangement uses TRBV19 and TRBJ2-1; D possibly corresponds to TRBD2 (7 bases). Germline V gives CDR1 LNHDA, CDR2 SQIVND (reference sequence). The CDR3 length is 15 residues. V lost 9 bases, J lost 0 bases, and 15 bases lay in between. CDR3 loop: CASRAGAISYNEQFF. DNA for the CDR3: TGTGCCAGCCGCGCGGGGGCCATCTCCTACAATGAGCAGTTCTTC.

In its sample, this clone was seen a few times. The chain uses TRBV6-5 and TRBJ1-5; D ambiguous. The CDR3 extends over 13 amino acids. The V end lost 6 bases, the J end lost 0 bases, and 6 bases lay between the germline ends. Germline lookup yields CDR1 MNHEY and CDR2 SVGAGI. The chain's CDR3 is CASRLYSNQPQHF. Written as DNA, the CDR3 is TGTGCCAGCAGGCTGTATAGCAATCAGCCCCAGCATTTT.

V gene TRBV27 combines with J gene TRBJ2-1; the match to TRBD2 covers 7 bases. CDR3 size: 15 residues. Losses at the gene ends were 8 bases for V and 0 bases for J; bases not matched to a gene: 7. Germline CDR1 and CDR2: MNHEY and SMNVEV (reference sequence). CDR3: CASRSGINSYNEQFF. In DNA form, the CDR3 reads TGTGCCAGCCGAAGCGGGATAAACTCCTACAATGAGCAGTTCTTC.

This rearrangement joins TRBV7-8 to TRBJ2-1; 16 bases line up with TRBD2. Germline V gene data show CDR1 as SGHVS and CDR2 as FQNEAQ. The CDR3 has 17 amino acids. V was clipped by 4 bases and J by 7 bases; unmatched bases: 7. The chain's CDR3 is CASSYPGLAGGWNEQFF. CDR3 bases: TGTGCCAGCAGCTACCCGGGACTAGCGGGAGGGTGGAATGAGCAGTTCTTC. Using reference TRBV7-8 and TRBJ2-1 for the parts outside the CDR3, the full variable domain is GAGVSQSPRYKVAKRGQDVALRCDPISGHVSLFWYQQALGQGPEFLTYFQNEAQLDKSGLPSDRFFAERPEGSVSTLKIQRTQQEDSAVYLCASSYPGLAGGWNEQFFGPGTRLTVL.

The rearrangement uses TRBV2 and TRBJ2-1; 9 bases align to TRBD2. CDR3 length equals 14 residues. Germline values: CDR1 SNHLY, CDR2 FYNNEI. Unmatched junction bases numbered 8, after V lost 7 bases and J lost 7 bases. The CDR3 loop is CASIGGRAGNEQFF. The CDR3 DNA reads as TGTGCCAGCATTGGCGGGAGGGCCGGGAATGAGCAGTTCTTC.